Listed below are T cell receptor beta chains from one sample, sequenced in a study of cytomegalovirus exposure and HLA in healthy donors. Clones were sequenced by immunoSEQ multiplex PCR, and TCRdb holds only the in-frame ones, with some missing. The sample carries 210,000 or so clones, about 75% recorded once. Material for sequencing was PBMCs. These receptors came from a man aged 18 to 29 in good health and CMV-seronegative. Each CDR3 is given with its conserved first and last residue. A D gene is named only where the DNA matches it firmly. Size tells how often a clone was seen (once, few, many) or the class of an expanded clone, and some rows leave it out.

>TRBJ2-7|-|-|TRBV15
CATKGEDEQYF
TGTGCCACCAAAGGTGAGGACGAGCAGTACTTC
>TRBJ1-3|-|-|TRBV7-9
CSSSLVRAGPSGTTIYF
TGTTCCAGCAGCTTAGTCCGGGCAGGGCCCTCTGGAACCACCATATATTTT
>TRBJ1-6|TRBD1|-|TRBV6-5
CASSGRGYSPLHF
TGTGCCAGCAGCGGCAGGGGGTATTCACCCCTCCACTTT
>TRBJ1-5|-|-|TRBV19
CASSIEPGHQPQHF
TGTGCCAGTAGTATAGAGCCAGGGCATCAGCCCCAGCATTTT
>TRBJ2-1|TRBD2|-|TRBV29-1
CSIGFGGAGGRQFF
TGCAGCATTGGATTTGGAGGGGCGGGAGGGCGGCAGTTCTTC
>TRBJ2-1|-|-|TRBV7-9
CASSLGLEQSGNEQFF
TGTGCCAGCAGCTTAGGACTAGAGCAGTCGGGCAATGAGCAGTTCTTC
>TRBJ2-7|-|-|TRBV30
CAWSRAYEQYF
TGTGCCTGGAGTCGAGCGTACGAGCAGTACTTC
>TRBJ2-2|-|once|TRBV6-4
CASSSGGRANTGELFF
TGTGCCAGCAGCTCGGGGGGCAGAGCGAACACCGGGGAGCTGTTTTTT
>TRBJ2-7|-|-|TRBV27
CASSLEGSYEQYF
TGTGCCAGCAGTTTAGAGGGTAGCTACGAGCAGTACTTC
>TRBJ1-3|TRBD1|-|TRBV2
CASSPQGVRNTIYF
TGTGCCAGCAGCCCCCAGGGGGTCCGAAACACCATATATTTT
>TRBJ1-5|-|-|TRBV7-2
CASSLAPGDSNQPQHF
TGTGCCAGCAGCTTAGCGCCAGGCGATAGCAATCAGCCCCAGCATTTT
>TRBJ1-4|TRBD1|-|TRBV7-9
CASSSDRVEKLFF
TGTGCCAGCAGCTCCGACAGGGTTGAAAAACTGTTTTTT
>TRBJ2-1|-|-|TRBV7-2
CASSSPGVGGLNEQFF
TGTGCCAGCAGCTCCCCAGGGGTGGGTGGACTCAATGAGCAGTTCTTC
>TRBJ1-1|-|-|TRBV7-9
CSSSLERSEAFF
TGTTCCAGCAGCTTAGAGAGGTCTGAAGCTTTCTTT
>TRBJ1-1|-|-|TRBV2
CASREGLNTEAFF
TGTGCCAGCAGGGAGGGGCTGAACACTGAAGCTTTCTTT
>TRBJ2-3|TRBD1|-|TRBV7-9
CASSSTGESPTDTQYF
TGTGCCAGCAGCTCCACAGGGGAAAGCCCCACAGATACGCAGTATTTT